This T cell receptor beta chain is drawn from a study of multiple sclerosis patients with progressive multifocal leukoencephalopathy. Repertoires were generated with immunoSEQ multiplex PCR, while TCRdb's copy carries only in-frame clones and drops some. The sample carries under 35,000 clones, 90% to 95% recorded once. V dropped 6 bases and J dropped 5; count of bases not matched to a gene: 11. Looked up from germline, CDR1 is SGHTA and CDR2 is FQGNSA. This CDR3 is built from 15 residues. Notes on this clone: Its cognate antigen is unknown.

Noted time point: before natalizumab initiation. The study, taken as a whole, reports: Lower normalized Shannon entropy suggested reduced TRB diversity in most PML patients.

This clonotype was obtained from a man younger than 40 with multiple sclerosis. Sequencing input: PBMCs. This chain joins TRBV7-2 and TRBJ2-7, with 9 positions matching TRBD2. The CDR3: CASSFLAGIGDEQYF. The CDR3 coding sequence is TGTGCCAGCAGTTTCCTAGCGGGAATCGGTGACGAGCAGTACTTC.